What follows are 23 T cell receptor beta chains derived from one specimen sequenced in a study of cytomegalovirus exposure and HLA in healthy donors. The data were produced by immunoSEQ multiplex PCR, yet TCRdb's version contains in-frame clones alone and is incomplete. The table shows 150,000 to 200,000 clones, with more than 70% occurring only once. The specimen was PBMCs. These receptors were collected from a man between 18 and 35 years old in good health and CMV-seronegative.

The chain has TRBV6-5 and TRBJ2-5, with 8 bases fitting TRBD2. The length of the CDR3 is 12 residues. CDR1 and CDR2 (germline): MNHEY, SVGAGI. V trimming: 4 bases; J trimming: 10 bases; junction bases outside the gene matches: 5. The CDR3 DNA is TGTGCCAGCAGTTCGGGTCTAGCGGGCCAGTACTTC. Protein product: CASSSGLAGQYF.

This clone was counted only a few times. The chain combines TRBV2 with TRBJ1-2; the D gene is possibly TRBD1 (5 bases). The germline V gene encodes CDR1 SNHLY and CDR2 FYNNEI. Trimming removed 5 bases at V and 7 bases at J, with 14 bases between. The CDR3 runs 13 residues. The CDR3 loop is CASSQEGLGGYTF. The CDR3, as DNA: TGTGCCAGCAGTCAGGAGGGGCTCGGTGGCTACACCTTC.

In nucleotides, the CDR3 is TGTGCCATCAGTGCAATCCAAACGGGGACTGAAGCTTTCTTT. It is translated as CAISAIQTGTEAFF. J is TRBJ1-1 and V is TRBV10-3; the D is unclear. Germline CDR1 ENHRY, CDR2 SYGVKD. This CDR3 has 14 residues. Trimming took off 4 bases at V and 5 bases at J, with 14 bases between the two ends.

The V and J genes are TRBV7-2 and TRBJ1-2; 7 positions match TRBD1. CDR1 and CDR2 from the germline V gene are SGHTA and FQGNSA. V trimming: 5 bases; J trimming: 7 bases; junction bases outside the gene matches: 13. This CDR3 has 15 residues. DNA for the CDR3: TGTGCCAGCAGCCCCGGAACAGGGGTTCAGTCTGGCTACACCTTC. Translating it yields CASSPGTGVQSGYTF. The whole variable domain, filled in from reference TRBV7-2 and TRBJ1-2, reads GAGVSQSPSNKVTEKGKDVELRCDPISGHTALYWYRQSLGQGLEFLIYFQGNSAPDKSGLPSDRFSAERTGGSVSTLTIQRTQQEDSAVYLCASSPGTGVQSGYTFGSGTRLTVV.

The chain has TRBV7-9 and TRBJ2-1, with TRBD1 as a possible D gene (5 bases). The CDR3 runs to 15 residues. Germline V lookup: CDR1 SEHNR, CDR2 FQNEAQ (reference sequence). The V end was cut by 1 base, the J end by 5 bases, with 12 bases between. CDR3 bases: TGTGCCAGCAGCTTAGTAGGGCAGGGAAACAATGAGCAGTTCTTC. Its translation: CASSLVGQGNNEQFF.

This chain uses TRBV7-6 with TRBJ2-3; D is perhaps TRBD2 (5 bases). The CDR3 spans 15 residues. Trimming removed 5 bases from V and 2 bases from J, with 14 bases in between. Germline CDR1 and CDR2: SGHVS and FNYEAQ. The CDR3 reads CASSPNGGDTDTQYF. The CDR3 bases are TGTGCCAGCAGCCCTAATGGAGGAGACACAGATACGCAGTATTTT.

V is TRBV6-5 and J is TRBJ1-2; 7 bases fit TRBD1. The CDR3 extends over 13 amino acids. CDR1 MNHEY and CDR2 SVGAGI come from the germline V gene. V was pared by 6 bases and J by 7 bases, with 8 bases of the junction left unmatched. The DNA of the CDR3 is TGTGCCAGCAGCCGCGACAGGGTGGGTGGCTACACCTTC. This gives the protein CASSRDRVGGYTF.

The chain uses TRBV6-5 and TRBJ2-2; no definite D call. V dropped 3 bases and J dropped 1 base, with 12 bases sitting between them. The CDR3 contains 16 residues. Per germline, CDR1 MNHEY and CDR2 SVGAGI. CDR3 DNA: TGTGCCAGCAGTTATAGCATAGCCCGGAACACCGGGGAGCTGTTTTTT. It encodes CASSYSIARNTGELFF.

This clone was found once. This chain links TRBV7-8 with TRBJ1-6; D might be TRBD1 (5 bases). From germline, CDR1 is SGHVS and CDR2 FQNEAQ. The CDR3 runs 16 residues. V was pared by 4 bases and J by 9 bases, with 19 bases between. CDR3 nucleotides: TGTGCCAGCAGCTCGCTTGGGAGGAATAGGGGTTCACCCCTCCACTTT. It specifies CASSSLGRNRGSPLHF.

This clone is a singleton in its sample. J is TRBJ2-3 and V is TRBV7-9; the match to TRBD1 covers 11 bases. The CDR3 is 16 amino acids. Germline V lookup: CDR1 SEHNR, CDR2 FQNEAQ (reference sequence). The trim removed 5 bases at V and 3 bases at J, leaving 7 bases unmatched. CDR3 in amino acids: CASSPGTGGGTDTQYF. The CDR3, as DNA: TGTGCCAGCAGCCCTGGGACAGGGGGAGGAACAGATACGCAGTATTTT.

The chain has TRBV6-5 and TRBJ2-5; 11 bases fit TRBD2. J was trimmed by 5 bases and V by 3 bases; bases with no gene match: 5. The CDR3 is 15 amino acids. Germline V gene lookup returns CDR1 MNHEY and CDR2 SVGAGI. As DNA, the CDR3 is TGTGCCAGCAGTTATACTAGCGGGGGTCGCGAGACCCAGTACTTC. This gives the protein CASSYTSGGRETQYF.

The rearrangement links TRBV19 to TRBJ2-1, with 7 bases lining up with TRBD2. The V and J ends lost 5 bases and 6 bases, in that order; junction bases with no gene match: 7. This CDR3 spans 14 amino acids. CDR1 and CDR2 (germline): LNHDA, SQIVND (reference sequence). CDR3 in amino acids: CASSAAGRGNEQFF. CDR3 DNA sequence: TGTGCCAGTAGTGCAGCAGGGAGGGGCAATGAGCAGTTCTTC.

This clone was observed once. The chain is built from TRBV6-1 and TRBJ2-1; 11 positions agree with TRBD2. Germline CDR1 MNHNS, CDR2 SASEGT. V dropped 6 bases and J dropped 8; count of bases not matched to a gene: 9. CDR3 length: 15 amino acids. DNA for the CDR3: TGTGCCAGCAGCGTAGCGGGGGGGCAATTCTATGAGCAGTTCTTC. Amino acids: CASSVAGGQFYEQFF.

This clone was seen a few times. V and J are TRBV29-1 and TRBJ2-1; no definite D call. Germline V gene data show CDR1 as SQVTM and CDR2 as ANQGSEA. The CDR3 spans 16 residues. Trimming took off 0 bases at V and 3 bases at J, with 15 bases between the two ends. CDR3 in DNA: TGCAGCGTTGAAGATGTAGACACCAGTTTCTACAATGAGCAGTTCTTC. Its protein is CSVEDVDTSFYNEQFF.

The CDR3 DNA is TGTGGGCTTGGGGGGACGGGCACCGGGGAGCTGTTTTTT. Its protein product is CGLGGTGTGELFF. The rearrangement links TRBV28 to TRBJ2-2, with a weak D call TRBD2 (6 bases). The CDR3 contains 13 residues. The germline CDR1 and CDR2 sequences are MDHEN and SYDVKM.

The CDR3 coding sequence is TGCGCCAGCAGCTTGGAGGGGTTTAGCAATCAGCCCCAGCATTTT. It translates to CASSLEGFSNQPQHF. The chain links TRBV5-1 to TRBJ1-5; tentative D call: TRBD1 (5 bases). CDR3 length: 15 residues. The germline V and J ends were trimmed by 0 bases and 0 bases, with 7 bases remaining between them. Germline V gives CDR1 SGHRS, CDR2 YFSETQ. Using reference TRBV5-1 and TRBJ1-5 for the parts outside the CDR3, the full variable domain is KAGVTQTPRYLIKTRGQQVTLSCSPISGHRSVSWYQQTPGQGLQFLFEYFSETQRNKGNFPGRFSGRQFSNSRSEMNVSTLELGDSALYLCASSLEGFSNQPQHFGDGTRLSIL.

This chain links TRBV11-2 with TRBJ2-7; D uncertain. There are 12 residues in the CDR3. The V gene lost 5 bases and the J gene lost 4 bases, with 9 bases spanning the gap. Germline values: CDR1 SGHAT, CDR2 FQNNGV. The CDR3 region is CASSQARYEQYF. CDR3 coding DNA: TGTGCCAGCAGCCAAGCGAGATACGAGCAGTACTTC.

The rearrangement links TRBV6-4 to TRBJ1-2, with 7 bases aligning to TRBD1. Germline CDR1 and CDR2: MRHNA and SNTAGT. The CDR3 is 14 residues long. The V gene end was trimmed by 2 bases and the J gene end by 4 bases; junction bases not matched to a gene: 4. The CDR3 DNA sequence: TGTGCCAGCAGTGACAGGGGGCAAGGCTATGGCTACACCTTC. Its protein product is CASSDRGQGYGYTF.

CDR3 bases: TGTGCCAGCAGTGAAGACAGGGGAGTATCCTACGAGCAGTACTTC. Protein product: CASSEDRGVSYEQYF. This sequence joins TRBV2 and TRBJ2-7; 7 positions match TRBD1. This CDR3 has 15 residues. J gave up 1 base and V 1 base, and 4 bases lay outside the gene matches. Germline-derived CDR1 and CDR2 are SNHLY and FYNNEI.

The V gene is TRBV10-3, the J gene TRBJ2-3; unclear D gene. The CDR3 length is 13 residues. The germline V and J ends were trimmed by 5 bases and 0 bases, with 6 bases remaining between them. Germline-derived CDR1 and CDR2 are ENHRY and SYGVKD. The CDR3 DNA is TGTGCCATCAGTCCGGTGAGCACAGATACGCAGTATTTT. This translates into CAISPVSTDTQYF.

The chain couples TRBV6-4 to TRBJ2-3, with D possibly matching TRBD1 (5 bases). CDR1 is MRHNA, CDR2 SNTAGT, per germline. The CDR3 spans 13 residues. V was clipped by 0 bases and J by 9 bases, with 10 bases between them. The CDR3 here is CASSDSAQGTQYF. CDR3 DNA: TGTGCCAGCAGTGACTCGGCTCAGGGCACGCAGTATTTT.

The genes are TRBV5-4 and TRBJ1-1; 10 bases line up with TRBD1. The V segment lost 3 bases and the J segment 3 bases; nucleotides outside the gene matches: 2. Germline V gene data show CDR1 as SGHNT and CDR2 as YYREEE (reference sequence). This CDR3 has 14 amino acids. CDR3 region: CASSWDRGYTEAFF. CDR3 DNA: TGTGCCAGCAGCTGGGACAGGGGCTACACTGAAGCTTTCTTT.

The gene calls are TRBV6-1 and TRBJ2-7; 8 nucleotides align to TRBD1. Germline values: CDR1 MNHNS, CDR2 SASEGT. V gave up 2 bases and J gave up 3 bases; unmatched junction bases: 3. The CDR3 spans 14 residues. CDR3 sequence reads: CASSERTGIYEQYV. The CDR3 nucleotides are TGTGCCAGCAGTGAACGGACAGGGATCTACGAGCAGTACGTC.